Presented here are 9 T cell receptor beta chains from one specimen sequenced in a study of radiotherapy plus CTLA-4 blockade in lung cancer (dated by TCRdb to 2017 to 2018). The library came from the immunoSEQ multiplex PCR assay. TCRdb carries this immuneACCESS record with in-frame sequences only. Its versions omit some clonotypes, under half of them owing to an unresolved V gene in the studies checked, with the rest unexplained. The sample yields roughly 70,000 clones; around 90% were counted once. Of the sample, roughly two fifths is held by the ten largest clones. The sequences come from peripheral blood, collected from a patient treated with radiotherapy plus ipilimumab. The receptors come from a human donor with non-small cell lung cancer that progressed on radiotherapy plus ipilimumab.

The chain couples TRBV27 to TRBJ2-3; D is possibly TRBD1 or TRBD2 (5 bases each). V shed 3 bases and J shed 2 bases, with 12 bases lying between them. The germline gives CDR1 MNHEY, CDR2 SMNVEV (reference sequence). CDR3 length: 15 amino acids. DNA for the CDR3: TGTGCCAGCAGTTTCTATAGAGGGGACACAGATACGCAGTATTTT. Translated, it gives CASSFYRGDTDTQYF.

The rearrangement uses TRBV9 and TRBJ2-1; D call uncertain. The germline V and J ends were trimmed by 0 bases and 8 bases, with 12 bases remaining between them. Germline assignment: CDR1 SGDLS and CDR2 YYNGEE. The CDR3 consists of 14 residues. CDR3 bases: TGTGCCAGCAGCGTAGAGTCAGCTTCGGATGAGCAGTTCTTC. It yields the protein CASSVESASDEQFF.

V and J are TRBV28 and TRBJ2-1, with D unclear. V lost 2 bases and J 5 bases, leaving 7 bases between the germline ends. CDR3 length: 13 residues. Germline CDR1 MDHEN, CDR2 SYDVKM. CDR3 region: CASSLDLNNEQFF. In nucleotides, the CDR3 is TGTGCCAGCAGTTTAGACTTAAACAATGAGCAGTTCTTC. The full variable domain, in which reference TRBV28 and TRBJ2-1 provide the parts outside the CDR3, is DVKVTQSSRYLVKRTGEKVFLECVQDMDHENMFWYRQDPGLGLRLIYFSYDVKMKEKGDIPEGYSVSREKKERFSLILESASTNQTSMYLCASSLDLNNEQFFGPGTRLTVL.

This chain links TRBV6-4 with TRBJ1-2; 7 bases map to TRBD1. Germline trimming cut 6 bases from V and 7 bases from J; bases unmatched to any gene: 8. This CDR3 comprises 13 residues. In germline, CDR1 is MRHNA, CDR2 SNTAGT. The CDR3, as DNA: TGTGCCAGCAGCTCCTACAGGGGAAGTGGCTACACCTTC. Residues: CASSSYRGSGYTF.

The rearrangement links TRBV2 to TRBJ2-5; perhaps D is TRBD1 or TRBD2 (5 bases each). The J call is doubtful: the DNA matches TRBJ2-7 better. The CDR3 covers 12 residues. Germline CDR1 and CDR2: SNHLY and FYNNEI. CDR3 residues: CASRGTGYEQYF. CDR3 nucleotides: TGTGCCAGCAGAGGGACGGGCTACGAGCAGTACTTC.

The rearrangement links TRBV27 to TRBJ2-6, with TRBD1 identical over 12 bases. The CDR3 extends over 17 amino acids. CDR1 and CDR2 (germline): MNHEY, SMNVEV (reference sequence). The J segment lost 0 bases and the V segment lost 8 bases, leaving 5 bases of the junction unmatched. CDR3 protein: CASGGQGAISGANVLTF. The CDR3 coding sequence is TGTGCCAGCGGGGGACAGGGGGCTATCTCTGGGGCCAACGTCCTGACTTTC.

As concerns this clone: The junction shows a germline mismatch at one end, possibly a read error. J is TRBJ2-7 and V is TRBV29-1; TRBD1 is a possible D gene (5 bases). Germline CDR1 and CDR2: SQVTM and ANQGSEA. CDR3 length equals 11 residues. The CDR3 loop is CSVEDRAGLHF. CDR3 bases: TGCAGCGTTGAAGATCGGGCAGGGCTGCACTTC.

This chain links TRBV10-3 with TRBJ1-1, with TRBD1 identical over 9 bases. Germline V lookup: CDR1 ENHRY, CDR2 SYGVKD. Germline trimming cut 11 bases from V and 1 base from J; bases unmatched to any gene: 8. The CDR3 loop spans 14 amino acids. This CDR3 reads CAASSTGGNTEAFF. For the CDR3, the DNA is TGTGCCGCCAGCTCGACAGGGGGGAACACTGAAGCTTTCTTT.

This clone was observed a handful of times. The J gene is TRBJ1-4, the V gene TRBV27, with 7 nucleotides matching TRBD1. The CDR3 has 13 amino acids. Germline loops: CDR1 MNHEY, CDR2 SMNVEV (reference sequence). V dropped 8 bases and J dropped 4; count of bases not matched to a gene: 4. The CDR3 spells CASRDRVNEKLFF. DNA for the CDR3: TGTGCCAGCCGGGACAGAGTTAATGAAAAACTGTTTTTT.